The 28 T cell receptor beta chains listed next were all sequenced from one sample in a study of cytomegalovirus exposure and HLA in healthy donors. The study ran its PCR with 60 Vbeta and 13 Jbeta primers. The data were produced by immunoSEQ multiplex PCR, yet TCRdb's version contains in-frame clones alone and is incomplete. The sample includes fewer than 200,000 clones, roughly 80% seen only once; the top ten take 1.6%. The sample was PBMCs. Receptors were obtained from a man over 45 in good health and CMV-seronegative.

With respect to this clone: A junction boundary mismatches the germline segment, possibly from a read error. The sample has other DNA sequences that encode this CDR3 too. This chain links TRBV2 with TRBJ2-7, with D tentatively TRBD2 (6 bases). Germline CDR1 is SNHLY and CDR2 is FYNNEI. The CDR3 is 14 residues long. CDR3 in amino acids: CASSLSAGTYEQYF. The CDR3 DNA sequence: TGCGCCAGCAGCCTCTCGGCGGGGACCTACGAGCAGTACTTC.

This chain joins TRBV7-2 and TRBJ2-7, with TRBD1 as a possible D gene (6 bases). V lost 5 bases to trimming and J lost 0 bases, with 17 bases between them. Germline lookup yields CDR1 SGHTA and CDR2 FQGNSA. The CDR3 is made up of 16 amino acids. CDR3 residues: CASSPGDIQSSYEQYF. In nucleotides, the CDR3 is TGTGCCAGCAGCCCAGGGGACATCCAGAGCTCCTACGAGCAGTACTTC.

V gene TRBV30 combines with J gene TRBJ2-7, with TRBD2 identical over 9 bases. Germline values: CDR1 GTSNPN, CDR2 SVGIG (reference sequence). V shed 8 bases, J shed 2 bases, and the junction held 13 bases outside the gene matches. This CDR3 contains 15 residues. As DNA, the CDR3 is TGTGCCGGAGGACTAGCGCCTGCGGGTCCCTACGAGCAGTACTTC. Protein product: CAGGLAPAGPYEQYF. The complete variable domain, with remaining parts taken from reference TRBV30 and TRBJ2-7, reads SQTIHQWPATLVQPVGSPLSLECTVEGTSNPNLYWYRQAAGRGLQLLFYSVGIGQISSEVPQNLSASRPQDRQFILSSKKLLLSDSGFYLCAGGLAPAGPYEQYFGPGTRLTVT.

The chain combines TRBV5-1 with TRBJ1-6; 7 positions match TRBD1. The CDR3 is 18 amino acids. Germline CDR1 SGHRS, CDR2 YFSETQ. V shed 0 bases and J 7 bases; nucleotides not matched to a gene: 13. The CDR3 region is CASSLEGQGVIRNSPLHF. The CDR3 DNA is TGCGCCAGCAGCTTGGAGGGGCAGGGGGTCATTAGGAATTCACCCCTCCACTTT.

The V gene is TRBV7-8, the J gene TRBJ1-2, with D possibly being TRBD1 (6 bases). CDR1 and CDR2 (germline): SGHVS, FQNEAQ. V was pared by 5 bases and J by 3 bases, with 22 bases between. This CDR3 comprises 17 residues. CDR3 sequence (DNA): TGTGCCAGCAGCCCTTACAGGGTAACGCCACCTTACTATGGCTACACCTTC. Its protein is CASSPYRVTPPYYGYTF.

CDR3 in DNA: TGTGCCAGCAGCGTTGCTAGCGGGCACTCCTACGAGCAGTACTTC. It is translated as CASSVASGHSYEQYF. V is TRBV9 and J is TRBJ2-7, with 8 bases identical to TRBD2. CDR1 and CDR2 from the germline V gene are SGDLS and YYNGEE. The trim removed 2 bases at V and 0 bases at J, leaving 4 bases unmatched. This CDR3 is 15 amino acids long.

The chain joins TRBV7-9 to TRBJ1-1; D ambiguous. This CDR3 is built from 15 residues. Trimming took off 5 bases at V and 1 base at J, with 14 bases between the two ends. Germline V gene data show CDR1 as SEHNR and CDR2 as FQNEAQ (reference sequence). CDR3 loop: CASSELAPWNTEAFF. The DNA of the CDR3 is TGTGCCAGCAGCGAATTAGCCCCCTGGAACACTGAAGCTTTCTTT. Based on the CDR3 plus reference TRBV7-9 and TRBJ1-1, the full variable domain is DTGVSQNPRHKITKRGQNVTFRCDPISEHNRLYWYRQTLGQGPEFLTYFQNEAQLEKSRLLSDRFSAERPKGSFSTLEIQRTEQGDSAMYLCASSELAPWNTEAFFGQGTRLTVV.

This chain links TRBV28 with TRBJ1-5, with 12 bases identical to TRBD1. V gave up 6 bases and J gave up 2 bases; unmatched junction bases: 11. The CDR3 runs to 18 residues. The V gene's germline CDR1 is MDHEN and CDR2 SYDVKM. The CDR3 here is CASRGGDRGLWGNQPQHF. In DNA, the CDR3 is TGTGCCAGCAGAGGAGGGGACAGGGGGCTTTGGGGCAATCAGCCCCAGCATTTT.

The genes are TRBV4-2 and TRBJ2-7, with 10 bases identical to TRBD1. V was clipped by 0 bases and J by 1 base; unmatched bases: 9. Germline CDR1 and CDR2: LGHNA and YNFKEQ. CDR3 size: 18 residues. In nucleotides, the CDR3 is TGTGCCAGCAGCCAAGAAGGAATAGGACAGGGGGAATCCTACGAGCAGTACTTC. Amino acid sequence: CASSQEGIGQGESYEQYF.

V is TRBV19 and J is TRBJ2-4; tentatively, D is TRBD1 (7 bases). Trimming shortened V by 3 bases and J by 5 bases, and 11 bases separated the two germline ends. Germline values: CDR1 LNHDA, CDR2 SQIVND (reference sequence). CDR3 size: 14 residues. The CDR3 DNA follows: TGTGCCAGTAGTATGGCGGGACAGCAAAACATTCAGTACTTC. It translates to CASSMAGQQNIQYF. Based on the CDR3 plus reference TRBV19 and TRBJ2-4, the full variable domain is DGGITQSPKYLFRKEGQNVTLSCEQNLNHDAMYWYRQDPGQGLRLIYYSQIVNDFQKGDIAEGYSVSREKKESFPLTVTSAQKNPTAFYLCASSMAGQQNIQYFGAGTRLSVL.

The V call is TRBV28, the J call TRBJ1-4; D is possibly TRBD1 (6 bases). V lost 7 bases and J 8 bases, leaving 14 bases between the germline ends. The CDR3 spans 13 residues. Germline V gene data show CDR1 as MDHEN and CDR2 as SYDVKM. CDR3 sequence (DNA): TGTGCCAGCATGGGGGCGGGCGCCGAAAAACTGTTTTTT. The encoded protein is CASMGAGAEKLFF.

The rearrangement links TRBV6-1 to TRBJ2-7; D not resolved. Trimming cost V 6 bases and J 2 bases, with 14 bases left between them. This CDR3 spans 14 amino acids. Germline V gene lookup returns CDR1 MNHNS and CDR2 SASEGT. The CDR3, as DNA: TGTGCCAGCAGGCTACCTCGAGCCCCCTACGAGCAGTACTTC. Its translation is CASRLPRAPYEQYF.

V is TRBV4-3 and J is TRBJ2-1; 11 bases align to TRBD2. Trimming took 4 bases from V and 4 from J; bases not matched to a gene: 9. The CDR3 totals 17 residues. Germline CDR1 LGHNA, CDR2 YSLEER. The CDR3 loop reads CASSRQIAGGLYNEQFF. CDR3 nucleotides: TGCGCCAGCAGCCGTCAGATAGCGGGGGGGCTATACAATGAGCAGTTCTTC.

The chain combines TRBV18 with TRBJ2-5; D is unresolved. The germline V gene encodes CDR1 KGHSH and CDR2 LQKENI. Trimming stripped 3 bases from V and 5 bases from J, with 13 bases between. The CDR3 totals 14 residues. This CDR3 is CASSPAQASETQYF. The CDR3 DNA reads TGTGCCAGCTCACCTGCCCAGGCCTCGGAGACCCAGTACTTC.

The chain has TRBV19 and TRBJ1-5, with TRBD1 identical over 7 bases. The CDR3 is made up of 15 amino acids. Trimming cost V 6 bases and J 7 bases; bases outside gene matches: 12. The germline gives CDR1 LNHDA, CDR2 SQIVND (reference sequence). Here the CDR3 reads CASRQEQGRGQPQHF. DNA for the CDR3: TGTGCCAGTAGACAAGAACAGGGGAGAGGGCAGCCCCAGCATTTT.

Turning to this clone: The junction does not match germline at one end; this may be a read error. This chain joins TRBV7-9 and TRBJ1-4; 9 bases match TRBD1. CDR1 is SEHNR and CDR2 is FQNEAQ in the germline V gene (reference sequence). The CDR3 consists of 14 residues. CDR3 protein: CSSSSGTGNEKLFF. The DNA for the CDR3 is TGTTCCAGCAGTTCCGGGACAGGGAATGAAAAACTGTTTTTT.

CDR3 in DNA: TGTGCCAGCAGTGACTTGACAGCCTTACAAGAGACCCAGTACTTC. Translated, it gives CASSDLTALQETQYF. V usage is TRBV6-1 and J usage is TRBJ2-5; the D gene is possibly TRBD1 (5 bases). V lost 3 bases and J 2 bases, leaving 13 bases between the germline ends. Germline V gene sequence: CDR1 MNHNS, CDR2 SASEGT. The CDR3 contains 15 residues.

This rearrangement joins TRBV4-2 to TRBJ2-3; TRBD2 matches at 9 bases. The V segment lost 8 bases and the J segment 6 bases; nucleotides outside the gene matches: 15. CDR3 size: 16 residues. CDR1 LGHNA and CDR2 YNFKEQ come from the germline V gene. CDR3: CASGHGGREGSDTQYF. The CDR3 DNA follows: TGTGCCAGCGGTCACGGTGGGCGGGAGGGTTCGGATACGCAGTATTTT.

This chain uses TRBV27 with TRBJ2-7; 12 bases align to TRBD2. This CDR3 is built from 15 residues. From germline, CDR1 is MNHEY and CDR2 SMNVEV (reference sequence). J gave up 2 bases and V 7 bases, and 6 bases lay outside the gene matches. CDR3 DNA: TGTGCCAGCACCCGACTAGCGGGAGATCCCTACGAGCAGTACTTC. Translation gives CASTRLAGDPYEQYF.

The chain combines TRBV7-3 with TRBJ2-1, with 10 bases aligning to TRBD2. The CDR3 is 15 residues long. Germline V gene data show CDR1 as SGHTA and CDR2 as FQGTGA. With V trimmed by 5 bases and J by 8 bases, 9 bases remained unmatched. The DNA of the CDR3 is TGTGCCAGCAGCCGACCAGCGGGAGGGCCGCATGAGCAGTTCTTC. Protein sequence: CASSRPAGGPHEQFF. The full variable domain, rest sourced from reference TRBV7-3 and TRBJ2-1, is GAGVSQTPSNKVTEKGKYVELRCDPISGHTALYWYRQSLGQGPEFLIYFQGTGAADDSGLPNDRFFAVRPEGSVSTLKIQRTERGDSAVYLCASSRPAGGPHEQFFGPGTRLTVL.

V and J are TRBV2 and TRBJ1-5; weak D call: TRBD1 (6 bases). Per the germline V gene, CDR1 is SNHLY and CDR2 is FYNNEI. The CDR3 is 14 residues long. V was shortened by 3 bases and J by 7 bases, with 13 bases between the two germline ends. Written as DNA, the CDR3 is TGTGCCAGCAGTGATGGGGACAAACGACAGCCCCAGCATTTT. Its translation is CASSDGDKRQPQHF.

The V gene is TRBV18, the J gene TRBJ2-7; 12 bases match TRBD1. The CDR3 loop spans 15 amino acids. Trimming removed 2 bases from V and 5 bases from J; junction bases left unmatched: 4. The germline V gene has CDR1 KGHSH and CDR2 LQKENI. The CDR3 reads CASSPGTGGINEQYF. In DNA form, the CDR3 reads TGTGCCAGCTCACCAGGGACAGGGGGCATCAACGAGCAGTACTTC.

The chain employs TRBV25-1 and TRBJ2-7, with D tentatively TRBD1 (5 bases). Looked up from germline, CDR1 is MGHDK and CDR2 is SYGVNS. This CDR3 is built from 14 residues. Trimming cost V 5 bases and J 3 bases, with 14 bases left between them. CDR3 region: CASSPRTNLYEQYF. CDR3 nucleotides: TGTGCCAGCAGTCCCCGGACAAACCTCTACGAGCAGTACTTC.

The genes are TRBV12-5 and TRBJ2-7; D may be TRBD2 (6 bases). V lost 0 bases and J lost 6, with 21 bases in between. The CDR3 consists of 17 residues. CDR1 is LGHNT, CDR2 FRNRAP, per germline. The CDR3 loop reads CASGLVGGEVREGEQYF. CDR3 nucleotide sequence: TGTGCTAGTGGTTTGGTCGGCGGGGAAGTCAGAGAGGGCGAGCAGTACTTC.

The gene calls are TRBV28 and TRBJ2-7; D call uncertain. V was trimmed by 9 bases and J by 0 bases, leaving 12 bases between them. CDR1 is MDHEN, CDR2 SYDVKM, per germline. The CDR3 sequence is 13 residues long. In nucleotides, the CDR3 is TGTGCCAGTTTTGACTTGTACTCCTACGAGCAGTACTTC. Translating it yields CASFDLYSYEQYF. Filled out from reference TRBV28 and TRBJ2-7, the complete variable domain reads DVKVTQSSRYLVKRTGEKVFLECVQDMDHENMFWYRQDPGLGLRLIYFSYDVKMKEKGDIPEGYSVSREKKERFSLILESASTNQTSMYLCASFDLYSYEQYFGPGTRLTVT.

The chain joins TRBV5-8 to TRBJ1-5, with 8 nucleotides matching TRBD1. The CDR3 length is 15 residues. CDR1 and CDR2 from the germline V gene are SGHTS and YDEGEE. V shed 4 bases and J 6 bases; nucleotides not matched to a gene: 9. The CDR3: CASSQDRDGGQPQHF. The CDR3 DNA follows: TGTGCCAGCAGCCAGGACAGGGACGGGGGTCAGCCCCAGCATTTT. The complete variable domain, with remaining parts taken from reference TRBV5-8 and TRBJ1-5, reads EAGVTQSPTHLIKTRGQQATLRCSPISGHTSVYWYQQALGLGLQFLLWYDEGEERNRGNFPPRFSGRQFPNYSSELNVNALELEDSALYLCASSQDRDGGQPQHFGDGTRLSIL.

Note on this clone: Other DNA sequences in the same sample also yield this CDR3. The gene calls are TRBV30 and TRBJ1-1; TRBD1 matches at 7 bases. Unmatched junction bases numbered 0, after V lost 1 base and J lost 1 base. The CDR3 consists of 13 residues. Germline assignment: CDR1 GTSNPN and CDR2 SVGIG (reference sequence). Here the CDR3 reads CAWSGQGNTEAFF. The CDR3 DNA sequence: TGTGCCTGGAGTGGACAGGGGAACACTGAAGCTTTCTTT.

The J gene is TRBJ2-1, the V gene TRBV7-3, with 7 bases matching TRBD2. Germline CDR1 SGHTA, CDR2 FQGTGA. V shed 1 base, J shed 8 bases, and the junction held 11 bases outside the gene matches. The CDR3 consists of 16 residues. In nucleotides, the CDR3 is TGTGCCAGCAGCTTAAAGGTCCTAGCGGACGTCGATGAGCAGTTCTTC. Its protein is CASSLKVLADVDEQFF.